The source of this TCR beta chain is a study of Tregs in tolerant kidney transplant recipients. Notes on the study in general: The most relevant donor-specific Treg TCRbeta repertoire apparently came from expansion with activated donor B cells. Findings come from small patient numbers and require larger validation. This study did not directly address biological reproducibility.

The CDR3 contains 16 residues. The germline V gene encodes CDR1 MNHEY and CDR2 SVGAGI. Trimming removed 2 bases from V and 2 bases from J; junction bases left unmatched: 7. Assay: immunoSEQ multiplex PCR; the TCRdb copy retains only in-frame clones and omits some. The sample lists about 240,000 clones; roughly 80% were seen once. Thawed PBMCs were FACS-sorted into unstimulated CD4+CD25+CD127- regulatory T cells, CD4+CD25- non-regulatory cells, CD4 and CD8 cells. Only a few counts were recorded for this clone. Its antigen is as yet unknown. J is TRBJ2-7 and V is TRBV6-5, with 9 positions matching TRBD1. The source of this sequence is a human donor in good health. Material for sequencing was CD4+ T cells from blood. As DNA, the CDR3 is TGTGCCAGCAGTTACCCGGGCAGGGACAGGGCCTACGAGCAGTACTTC. Translated: CASSYPGRDRAYEQYF.